This passage covers 7 T cell receptor beta chains from one sample sequenced in a study of T cell clusters in autoimmune cytopenias. TRB amplification used 250 ng of peripheral blood genomic DNA. Multiplex touch-down PCR amplified TRB using TRB-A and TRB-B pools in one tube. Each CDR3 protein gets one entry in TCRdb, which reprocessed the multiplex PCR reads and gives no DNA. The sample includes over 7,000 distinct CDR3 sequences. The sequencing sample was made of peripheral blood. These receptors all stem from a human donor with an autoimmune cytopenia or autoimmune hepatitis (not recorded which).

The rearrangement joins TRBV5-1 to TRBJ2-1; TCRdb's assignment of TRBD2 cannot be checked, as there is no DNA. The CDR3 is 15 amino acids. Germline CDR1 SGHRS, CDR2 YFSETQ. CDR3 in amino acids: CASSPIGTQGGEQFF.

The CDR3 reads CASSQWGGRADNEQFF. The chain employs TRBV4-1 and TRBJ2-1; TCRdb's D gene call, TRBD2, goes unchecked for lack of DNA. CDR1 is MGHRA, CDR2 YSYEKL, per germline. This CDR3 is built from 16 residues.

The rearrangement links TRBV5-1 to TRBJ1-1; TCRdb calls TRBD1, which cannot be checked without DNA. Germline values: CDR1 SGHRS, CDR2 YFSETQ. The CDR3 spans 14 residues. CDR3 residues: CASSHGGGNTEAFF.

This clonotype is called medium-sized (0.01 to 0.1%) based on its frequency. This chain connects TRBV30 to TRBJ1-2; checking the TCRdb D call of TRBD1 is not possible without DNA. In germline, CDR1 is GTSNPN, CDR2 SVGIG (reference sequence). The CDR3 consists of 12 residues. The CDR3 is CAWSIAGDGYTF.

The chain uses TRBV12-3 or TRBV12-4 and TRBJ2-3. This CDR3 spans 13 amino acids. This chain's CDR3 is CASSYTGTDTQYF.

Judged by frequency, this clonotype is medium-sized. The CDR3 spells CASSSQTISGYTF. The gene calls are TRBV7-9 and TRBJ1-2. CDR1 and CDR2 from the germline V gene are SEHNR and FQNEAQ (reference sequence). The CDR3 loop spans 13 amino acids.

The chain links TRBV11-2 to TRBJ1-4; TCRdb's D call of TRBD1 is untestable without DNA. Germline V gene lookup returns CDR1 SGHAT and CDR2 FQNNGV. CDR3 length: 14 amino acids. The CDR3 here is CASSQDRGGEKLFF.